The next 20 T cell receptor beta chains were all read from a single sample in a study of shared clonotypes between healthy human individuals. The protocol was immunoSEQ multiplex PCR, while the TCRdb copy is restricted to in-frame clones and leaves out a portion. The table includes about 680,000 clones, about 91% detected once. Naive-designated CD8 cells lacked CD45RO, were positively enriched for CCR7, and omitted terminally differentiated effector memory CD45RA+ cells. Sequencing was performed on naive CD8+ T cells sorted from blood. These receptors were collected from a man younger than 45 in good health.

Here the CDR3 DNA reads TGTGCCAGCAGCCCCATCCCGTACAATGAGCAGTTCTTC. Translating it yields CASSPIPYNEQFF. The chain combines TRBV11-2 with TRBJ2-1; no definite D call. CDR1 and CDR2 from the germline V gene are SGHAT and FQNNGV. The V and J ends lost 5 bases and 4 bases respectively, with 9 bases between them. This CDR3 is 13 amino acids long.

The chain employs TRBV29-1 and TRBJ2-4; D unclear. The V gene's germline CDR1 is SQVTM and CDR2 ANQGSEA. The germline V and J ends were trimmed by 3 bases and 2 bases, with 14 bases remaining between them. The CDR3 covers 15 residues. The CDR3 is CSVEFPGPSKNIQYF. Here the CDR3 DNA reads TGCAGCGTTGAGTTCCCAGGACCCTCCAAAAACATTCAGTACTTC. The full variable domain, in which reference TRBV29-1 and TRBJ2-4 provide the parts outside the CDR3, is SAVISQKPSRDICQRGTSLTIQCQVDSQVTMMFWYRQQPGQSLTLIATANQGSEATYESGFVIDKFPISRPNLTFSTLTVSNMSPEDSSIYLCSVEFPGPSKNIQYFGAGTRLSVL.

Concerning this clone: The same CDR3 also results from other DNA sequences found in this sample. This rearrangement joins TRBV27 to TRBJ2-7; tentatively, D is TRBD1 or TRBD2 (6 bases each). Trimming pared 2 bases from V and 4 bases from J, leaving 15 bases between. The CDR3 is 15 amino acids. The germline V gene encodes CDR1 MNHEY and CDR2 SMNVEV (reference sequence). DNA for the CDR3: TGTGCCAGCAGTTTAAGGGGGGCGCCAAGTTACGAGCAGTACTTC. Translation: CASSLRGAPSYEQYF.

This sequence joins TRBV2 and TRBJ1-2; 7 positions agree with TRBD1. With 6 bases clipped from V and 8 bases from J, the junction kept 3 bases outside the gene matches. The CDR3 covers 11 residues. Germline-derived CDR1 and CDR2 are SNHLY and FYNNEI. The CDR3: CASRDRTGYTF. CDR3 nucleotides: TGTGCCAGCAGGGACAGGACGGGCTACACCTTC.

The chain carries TRBV10-1 and TRBJ2-7, with 7 bases that match TRBD1. This CDR3 has 17 amino acids. The germline V gene has CDR1 WNHNN and CDR2 SYGVQD (reference sequence). Trimming removed 8 bases from V and 1 base from J; junction bases left unmatched: 17. CDR3 bases: TGCGCCAGCCGCCGGGACAGTCGCCTGGCGGGTTCCTACGAGCAGTACTTC. Protein: CASRRDSRLAGSYEQYF.

CDR3 loop: CASSVLQGPPFF. The CDR3 DNA reads TGTGCCAGCAGTGTACTACAGGGGCCCCCGTTCTTC. This chain uses TRBV27 with TRBJ2-1; 7 positions match TRBD1. There are 12 residues in the CDR3. Germline CDR1 MNHEY, CDR2 SMNVEV (reference sequence). V lost 5 bases to trimming and J lost 15 bases; unmatched junction nucleotides: 10.

This chain uses TRBV29-1 with TRBJ2-7; TRBD2 might be the D (6 bases). The germline V gene encodes CDR1 SQVTM and CDR2 ANQGSEA. V was shortened by 7 bases and J by 2 bases, with 15 bases between the two germline ends. The CDR3 consists of 13 residues. This CDR3 reads CSGGESGPYEQYF. The CDR3 nucleotides are TGCAGCGGGGGGGAGAGCGGCCCCTACGAGCAGTACTTC.

The chain couples TRBV7-9 to TRBJ2-1; D gene uncertain. Germline V gene data show CDR1 as SEHNR and CDR2 as FQNEAQ (reference sequence). The CDR3 contains 13 residues. V dropped 8 bases and J dropped 6 bases, with 14 bases sitting between them. CDR3 DNA: TGTGCCAGCGAGGACGGGCAGCTCAATGAGCAGTTCTTC. Translation gives CASEDGQLNEQFF.

The table lists this clone with a few counts. This rearrangement joins TRBV11-2 to TRBJ1-2; D is unresolved. CDR3 length: 12 amino acids. In germline, CDR1 is SGHAT, CDR2 FQNNGV. The V gene lost 5 bases and the J gene lost 8 bases, with 12 bases spanning the gap. The CDR3 loop is CASSAKIGGYTF. CDR3 DNA: TGTGCCAGCAGCGCCAAAATTGGGGGCTACACCTTC.

The rearrangement links TRBV15 to TRBJ2-3, with 11 bases fitting TRBD2. The CDR3 spans 17 residues. J lost 2 bases, V lost 3 bases, and 7 bases had no gene match. Germline assignment: CDR1 LNHNV and CDR2 YYDKDF (reference sequence). CDR3 in amino acids: CATSRGSGRVPTDTQYF. CDR3 bases: TGTGCCACCAGCAGGGGTAGCGGGAGGGTCCCCACAGATACGCAGTATTTT.

The chain joins TRBV19 to TRBJ2-1; maybe TRBD2 (5 bases). The CDR3 is made up of 15 amino acids. The germline gives CDR1 LNHDA, CDR2 SQIVND (reference sequence). V was trimmed by 9 bases and J by 9 bases, leaving 24 bases between them. Here the CDR3 DNA reads TGTGCCAGCCTGAGTAGTCCATCTGCGGGTCCTGAGCAGTTCTTC. Residues: CASLSSPSAGPEQFF.

The V call is TRBV7-3, the J call TRBJ2-7; 12 positions match TRBD2. The CDR3 contains 16 residues. Germline lookup yields CDR1 SGHTA and CDR2 FQGTGA. V lost 0 bases, J lost 4 bases, and 4 bases stayed unmatched. Written as DNA, the CDR3 is TGTGCCAGCAGCTTAACAGCCGGGACTAGCGGGTACGAGCAGTACTTC. This sequence encodes CASSLTAGTSGYEQYF.

The chain couples TRBV27 to TRBJ2-3, with TRBD1 matching over 7 bases. This CDR3 has 17 amino acids. CDR1 MNHEY and CDR2 SMNVEV come from the germline V gene (reference sequence). The V segment lost 4 bases and the J segment 0 bases; nucleotides outside the gene matches: 10. CDR3 bases: TGTGCCAGCAGTTCTCTAGGACAGGCGTTAAGCACAGATACGCAGTATTTT. Its protein product is CASSSLGQALSTDTQYF.

The rearrangement links TRBV9 to TRBJ2-1; the D gene is possibly TRBD1 (6 bases). Trimming left V 4 bases short and J 3 bases short, with 17 bases between. CDR1 and CDR2 (germline): SGDLS, YYNGEE. CDR3 length: 16 amino acids. DNA of the CDR3: TGTGCCAGCAGCCCGCGTAAGGGGGATCGCTACAATGAGCAGTTCTTC. Translating gives CASSPRKGDRYNEQFF.

The chain combines TRBV2 with TRBJ1-2, with 9 positions matching TRBD1. The CDR3 runs to 14 residues. V was clipped by 3 bases and J by 4 bases; unmatched bases: 3. The germline CDR1 and CDR2 sequences are SNHLY and FYNNEI. Here the CDR3 DNA reads TGTGCCAGCAGTGACGGGACAGGGATCTATGGCTACACCTTC. This gives the protein CASSDGTGIYGYTF.

On this clone: Other DNA sequences within the sample encode an identical CDR3. V usage is TRBV27 and J usage is TRBJ2-2; no firm D call. V dropped 2 bases and J dropped 6 bases, with 4 bases sitting between them. CDR1 and CDR2 (germline): MNHEY, SMNVEV (reference sequence). This CDR3 region has 12 residues. CDR3 sequence (DNA): TGTGCCAGCAGTTTAGGATCCGGGGAGCTGTTTTTT. It specifies CASSLGSGELFF.

The J gene is TRBJ2-1, the V gene TRBV7-9, with D maybe TRBD2 (5 bases). The CDR3 runs to 15 residues. V shed 7 bases and J shed 2 bases, with 15 bases lying between them. CDR1 and CDR2 from the germline V gene are SEHNR and FQNEAQ (reference sequence). CDR3 protein: CASTTGSQTYNEQFF. Here the CDR3 DNA reads TGTGCCAGCACCACGGGGTCACAGACCTACAATGAGCAGTTCTTC.

The chain employs TRBV2 and TRBJ2-7; no definite D call. The CDR3 is made up of 12 amino acids. V was trimmed by 9 bases and J by 3 bases, leaving 12 bases between them. Germline CDR1 and CDR2: SNHLY and FYNNEI. CDR3 protein: CASLSEDYEQYF. The CDR3 nucleotides are TGTGCCAGTTTAAGCGAAGACTACGAGCAGTACTTC.

V gene TRBV18 combines with J gene TRBJ1-1; 8 nucleotides match TRBD1. The germline V gene has CDR1 KGHSH and CDR2 LQKENI. CDR3 length: 18 amino acids. Unmatched junction bases numbered 14, after V lost 5 bases and J lost 0 bases. The CDR3 region has the DNA TGTGCCAGCTCAAGTGGTCAGGGACAGGTGTTCTTGAACACTGAAGCTTTCTTT. Translating it yields CASSSGQGQVFLNTEAFF.

The rearrangement joins TRBV4-3 to TRBJ2-2, with 12 bases matching TRBD2. The CDR3 consists of 17 residues. The germline gives CDR1 LGHNA, CDR2 YSLEER. V was pared by 2 bases and J by 4 bases, with 5 bases of the junction left unmatched. This chain's CDR3 is CASSQSVGLAGTGELFF. CDR3 in DNA: TGCGCCAGCAGCCAATCTGTGGGACTAGCGGGCACCGGGGAGCTGTTTTTT.